This entry describes one T cell receptor beta chain. These data come from a study of blood T cell repertoires in COVID-19. At the level of the study: T cells, B-cell-depleted T cells, or PBMCs supplied cDNA or gDNA.

As originally analysed: Cell counts per sample came from amplifying reference gene primers. Here immunoSEQ multiplex PCR was the method, and the copy in TCRdb shows in-frame clones only, minus some. The D gene and trimming were derived from the DNA, and the V and J assignments and clone size from that table. The top ten clones hold approximately 10% of a sample with some 160,000 clones, 84% of them seen once. V dropped 7 bases and J dropped 3 bases, with 12 bases sitting between them. The CDR3 length is 13 residues. The germline CDR1 and CDR2 sequences are MNHEY and SVGAGI. This TCR derives from a man in his 70s with active or convalescent COVID-19. V and J are TRBV6-5 and TRBJ1-2; a weak D match, TRBD1 (6 bases). Sequencing was performed on peripheral blood. The CDR3 sequence: CASTIQGYYGYTF. CDR3 bases: TGTGCCAGCACCATACAGGGATACTATGGCTACACCTTC.